This T cell receptor beta chain derives from a study of cytomegalovirus exposure and HLA in healthy donors. As for this clone: What it binds is unknown.

Clones were read by immunoSEQ multiplex PCR, and TCRdb kept only the in-frame ones, dropping some. This table has 50,000 to 80,000 clones, roughly 94% appearing once. Study-wide findings and caveats: The study found most TCR sequences rare, yet found some public TCRs in many donors. Listed as cytomegalovirus-associated were 164 TCR beta chains. As confirmed in vitro, a few CMV-associated chains were specific for CMV antigens.

The J segment lost 2 bases and the V segment lost 2 bases, leaving 8 bases of the junction unmatched. CDR1 MDHEN and CDR2 SYDVKM come from the germline V gene. CDR3 size: 16 residues. The sequenced sample consisted of PBMCs. This clonotype originated in a woman between 18 and 29 years old in good health and CMV-seropositive. V and J are TRBV28 and TRBJ1-1; 7 bases fit TRBD1. The DNA for the CDR3 is TGTGCCAGCAGTTTACCCTGGACAGGTGGCAACACTGAAGCTTTCTTT. It translates to CASSLPWTGGNTEAFF. Combining the CDR3 with reference TRBV28 and TRBJ1-1 gives the whole variable domain DVKVTQSSRYLVKRTGEKVFLECVQDMDHENMFWYRQDPGLGLRLIYFSYDVKMKEKGDIPEGYSVSREKKERFSLILESASTNQTSMYLCASSLPWTGGNTEAFFGQGTRLTVV.